A single sample is the source of the 18 T cell receptor beta chains below, sequenced in a study of cytomegalovirus exposure and HLA in healthy donors. Clones were read by immunoSEQ multiplex PCR, and TCRdb kept only the in-frame ones, dropping some. The sample carries around 190,000 clones, about 83% recorded once. Sequencing was carried out using PBMCs. These receptor sequences come from a young woman in good health and CMV-seronegative.

This chain joins TRBV28 and TRBJ2-5; 7 bases match TRBD2. This CDR3 spans 14 amino acids. The V and J ends lost 5 bases and 2 bases, in that order; junction bases with no gene match: 5. Germline-derived CDR1 and CDR2 are MDHEN and SYDVKM. CDR3 protein: CASSTGGRQETQYF. The DNA for the CDR3 is TGTGCCAGCAGTACCGGGGGGAGACAAGAGACCCAGTACTTC.

The V gene is TRBV4-1, the J gene TRBJ1-6; 9 positions agree with TRBD1. The CDR3 length is 14 residues. V lost 8 bases, J lost 5 bases, and 4 bases stayed unmatched. Germline lookup yields CDR1 MGHRA and CDR2 YSYEKL. The CDR3 DNA reads TGCGCCAGCGGACAGGGGAGAAATAATTCACCCCTCCACTTT. This translates into CASGQGRNNSPLHF.

This clone was counted a single time. V and J are TRBV6-1 and TRBJ2-1; D is undetermined. Germline lookup yields CDR1 MNHNS and CDR2 SASEGT. The CDR3 sequence is 11 residues long. With 7 bases removed from V and 8 bases from J, the gap between germline ends came to 9 bases. The CDR3: CASTNNDEQFF. In DNA, the CDR3 is TGTGCCAGCACCAACAATGATGAGCAGTTCTTC.

The chain carries TRBV25-1 and TRBJ2-3; a weak D match, TRBD1 (6 bases). Germline CDR1 MGHDK, CDR2 SYGVNS. Between the trimmed V and J ends, which lost 7 bases and 4 bases, there was a span of 15 bases. This CDR3 region has 14 residues. CDR3 protein: CASTQWGRADTQYF. Here the CDR3 DNA reads TGTGCCAGCACCCAGTGGGGGCGAGCAGATACGCAGTATTTT. Based on the CDR3 plus reference TRBV25-1 and TRBJ2-3, the full variable domain is EADIYQTPRYLVIGTGKKITLECSQTMGHDKMYWYQQDPGMELHLIHYSYGVNSTEKGDLSSESTVSRIRTEHFPLTLESARPSHTSQYLCASTQWGRADTQYFGPGTRLTVL.

This clone showed up just a few times. V is TRBV7-9 and J is TRBJ1-2; D unclear. V was clipped by 2 bases and J by 2 bases, with 9 bases between them. This CDR3 has 14 residues. Germline CDR1 and CDR2: SEHNR and FQNEAQ (reference sequence). The CDR3 DNA sequence: TGTGCCAGCAGCTTATTATCAGTGAACTATGGCTACACCTTC. Protein sequence: CASSLLSVNYGYTF.

This chain connects TRBV4-2 to TRBJ2-6; weak D call: TRBD1 (6 bases). This CDR3 contains 15 residues. Trimming shortened V by 5 bases and J by 0 bases, and 8 bases separated the two germline ends. The germline V gene has CDR1 LGHNA and CDR2 YNFKEQ. The CDR3 loop reads CASSYRDSGANVLTF. In DNA, the CDR3 is TGTGCCAGCAGCTACAGGGACTCTGGGGCCAACGTCCTGACTTTC.

Worth noting for this clone: Other DNA sequences in the same sample also yield this CDR3. This chain joins TRBV6-5 and TRBJ2-5; D not resolved. The germline V gene has CDR1 MNHEY and CDR2 SVGAGI. Trimming pared 0 bases from V and 0 bases from J, leaving 5 bases between. The CDR3 has 14 amino acids. CDR3 protein: CASSYSRDQETQYF. In DNA form, the CDR3 reads TGTGCCAGCAGTTACTCCCGGGACCAAGAGACCCAGTACTTC.

V usage is TRBV4-1 and J usage is TRBJ1-2; the D is unclear. V was cut by 3 bases and J by 4 bases, with 12 bases left in between. The CDR3 runs 14 residues. CDR1 and CDR2 from the germline V gene are MGHRA and YSYEKL. In DNA, the CDR3 is TGCGCCAGCAGCCATAGAGCCTTTACCTATGGCTACACCTTC. Encoded protein: CASSHRAFTYGYTF.

The chain links TRBV19 to TRBJ1-1; 7 positions agree with TRBD1. This CDR3 is 14 amino acids long. J was trimmed by 1 base and V by 2 bases; bases with no gene match: 1. Germline CDR1 and CDR2: LNHDA and SQIVND (reference sequence). The CDR3 protein is CASSIQGGNTEAFF. Here the CDR3 DNA reads TGTGCCAGTAGTATACAGGGGGGGAACACTGAAGCTTTCTTT.

The chain links TRBV5-6 to TRBJ1-1; D is unresolved. CDR1 is SGHDT, CDR2 YYEEEE, per germline. V was clipped by 1 base and J by 1 base, with 11 bases between them. The CDR3 consists of 15 residues. CDR3 DNA: TGTGCCAGCAGCTTGAGATACGGGTGGAACACTGAAGCTTTCTTT. Its translation: CASSLRYGWNTEAFF. The whole variable domain, remainder taken from reference TRBV5-6 and TRBJ1-1, is DAGVTQSPTHLIKTRGQQVTLRCSPKSGHDTVSWYQQALGQGPQFIFQYYEEEERQRGNFPDRFSGHQFPNYSSELNVNALLLGDSALYLCASSLRYGWNTEAFFGQGTRLTVV.

This sequence joins TRBV18 and TRBJ1-1, with 8 bases identical to TRBD1. The CDR3 extends over 16 amino acids. Germline CDR1 and CDR2: KGHSH and LQKENI. Trimming removed 6 bases from V and 2 bases from J; junction bases left unmatched: 11. Here the CDR3 DNA reads TGTGCCAGCTCTCTGAATCAGGGGGCCCGAAACACTGAAGCTTTCTTT. This gives the protein CASSLNQGARNTEAFF.

This sequence joins TRBV6-4 and TRBJ1-1; 11 bases map to TRBD1. CDR3 length: 16 amino acids. The ends lost 5 bases at V and 3 bases at J; junction bases unmatched: 8. In germline, CDR1 is MRHNA, CDR2 SNTAGT. The CDR3 DNA reads TGTGCCAGCAGTCTTGGGACAGGGGGGGGTGACACTGAAGCTTTCTTT. Amino acid sequence: CASSLGTGGGDTEAFF.

The V and J genes are TRBV29-1 and TRBJ2-2; 9 bases are a match to TRBD1. The ends lost 6 bases at V and 6 bases at J; junction bases unmatched: 8. This CDR3 is built from 14 residues. Germline values: CDR1 SQVTM, CDR2 ANQGSEA. The CDR3 here is CSVGPGTGSGELFF. Written as DNA, the CDR3 is TGCAGCGTGGGTCCCGGGACAGGGTCCGGGGAGCTGTTTTTT.

The V gene is TRBV11-2, the J gene TRBJ2-1, with 7 nucleotides matching TRBD2. The germline V gene encodes CDR1 SGHAT and CDR2 FQNNGV. Trimming at V came to 4 bases and at J to 10 bases, leaving 16 bases not matched to a gene. This CDR3 contains 16 residues. The CDR3 DNA follows: TGTGCCAGCAGCTCCCCGGCCGGGAGGACCCCCCACGAGCAGTTCTTC. Its translation is CASSSPAGRTPHEQFF.

The DNA of the CDR3 is TGTGCCAGCAGCTTAGGGACAGGCCACAATCAGCCCCAGCATTTT. This gives the protein CASSLGTGHNQPQHF. The V call is TRBV5-6, the J call TRBJ1-5, with TRBD1 matching over 8 bases. This CDR3 is built from 15 residues. After removal of 2 bases from V and 3 bases from J, the junction contained 4 bases not matched to a gene. Germline lookup yields CDR1 SGHDT and CDR2 YYEEEE.

This rearrangement joins TRBV6-1 to TRBJ2-5; TRBD1 matches at 8 bases. This CDR3 has 13 amino acids. The V segment lost 4 bases and the J segment 4 bases; nucleotides outside the gene matches: 2. CDR1 is MNHNS and CDR2 is SASEGT in the germline V gene. This chain's CDR3 is CASSVTGAETQYF. CDR3 DNA: TGTGCCAGCAGTGTGACAGGGGCAGAGACCCAGTACTTC.

The chain recombines TRBV9 with TRBJ1-4; 9 bases match TRBD1. Germline CDR1 SGDLS, CDR2 YYNGEE. The CDR3 covers 17 residues. Trimming removed 0 bases from V and 4 bases from J; junction bases left unmatched: 7. The CDR3 region is CASSVVRQGVGNEKLFF. CDR3 DNA sequence: TGTGCCAGCAGCGTAGTAAGACAGGGGGTTGGTAATGAAAAACTGTTTTTT.

The chain employs TRBV29-1 and TRBJ2-3, with no clear D. Between the trimmed V and J ends, which lost 6 bases and 0 bases, there was a span of 13 bases. The CDR3 runs to 14 residues. Germline V gene data show CDR1 as SQVTM and CDR2 as ANQGSEA. The CDR3 is CSVLTRGSTDTQYF. The CDR3 DNA follows: TGCAGCGTACTGACTCGAGGAAGCACAGATACGCAGTATTTT.